The present entry profiles one T cell receptor beta chain with its context. This clonotype was counted a few times. Its antigen is currently not known. No clone much larger than this one lies a single base away; base qualities are absent. From V the trimming removes 4 bases and from J it removes 6 bases, while the gene matches leave 15 bases of the junction unaccounted for. The CDR3 numbers 19 residues from cysteine through phenylalanine. Of the read, only the CDR3 DNA is kept; its 57 bases are in frame from base 1. Per the germline V gene, SGHVS is the CDR1 and FQNEAQ is the CDR2. A patient counted as having stable Graves' hyperthyroidism if no progression to ophthalmopathy occurred over 18 months of follow-up. Hyperthyroidism patients were newly diagnosed, with disease duration under 2 months, and aged 18 to 65 years. The study excluded patients with uncontrolled infections, other autoimmune diseases, pregnancy or lactation. Diagnoses were established on the basis of clinical symptoms, serum thyroxine and TRAb, thyroid ultrasound, and orbital computed tomography. PBMCs were isolated from about 10 ml of fresh peripheral blood by Ficoll-Paque density gradient centrifugation. Total RNA was extracted using Trizol reagent, and RNA quality was assessed on an Agilent 2100 Bioanalyzer.

These data originate in a study of T cells in Graves' hyperthyroidism and ophthalmopathy (dated by TCRdb to between 2018 and 2021). Study-level background: Peripheral blood was collected at initial diagnosis, before any treatment. To identify distinguishing TCR V-J signatures, a discovery cohort of roughly 100 patients was used, comprising 43 with Graves' ophthalmopathy and 57 with stable Graves' hyperthyroidism. Prospective prediction of ophthalmopathy was tested in an independent validation cohort consisting of 18 hyperthyroidism patients and 17 patients who later progressed to ophthalmopathy. The 100 or so discovery patients were randomly split 7:3 into training and test sets. In addition, the study compared T-cell repertoires in thyroid tissue and in blood from several Graves' hyperthyroidism patients. After sampling, hyperthyroidism patients received methimazole starting at 30 mg daily, and ophthalmopathy patients received high-dose intravenous methylprednisolone. According to the paper, TCR Vbeta CDR3 sequencing was carried out on approximately 140 peripheral blood samples, which came from fewer than 50 ophthalmopathy, approximately 72 hyperthyroidism and approximately 17 progressor patients. Overall study outcomes, separate from this receptor: A 13 V-J signature model separated ophthalmopathy from stable hyperthyroidism, with 87.88% sensitivity and 81.08% specificity in cross-validation and 80%/75% in testing. Sample size was not statistically predetermined, and investigators were not blinded to group allocation. Blood samples also contained most of the expanded thyroid clonotypes (frequency above 0.001), which suggests that blood repertoires may reflect thyroid immune responses. During validation, the model predicted progression to ophthalmopathy a median of approximately 7 months ahead of onset, with more than 55% sensitivity and around 72% specificity.

Amplification of TCR beta CDR3 regions was carried out from RNA transcripts. For the first round of RT-PCR on the TCR CDR3, the HTBI primer set was used together with the Qiagen OneStep RT-PCR kit. A second multiplex PCR round built the libraries, followed by size selection and purification. Paired-end sequencing of the libraries was performed with 100 bp reads on an Illumina HiSeq2000. The study's own analysis went as follows. SOAPnuke was used to process the raw data, removing reads that contained adapters or uncalled bases, had a mean Phred below 15, or lacked an exact match to the constant primer or identifier. COPE v1.2.5 was used to merge high-quality paired reads, and clonotypes were defined as unique nucleotide sequences. MiTCR v1.1 was used to align clonotypes to the IMGT TRBV, TRBD and TRBJ reference segments. Analysis was restricted to V-J combinations with a frequency above 0.0001, which covered roughly 99% of repertoires. A TCS score was defined as the ratio between F50 (clonal expansion) and ExV (chaos), using BLOSUM62-based TCRdist between CDR3 peptides within each V-J. Welch's t-statistics and random forest reduced 500 to 550 V-J features to roughly 13, which were used in a naive Bayes classifier (R e1071). The similarity between thyroid and blood repertoires was quantified using the Morisita-Horn index. Using fastp trimming at Q25 and MiXCR clonotype assembly, TCRdb reanalyzed the public sequencing data and kept in-frame beta chains. When rows share a CDR3 protein, they turn into one entry using the most common DNA and genes. The V and J calls were not made by the authors but by TCRdb's processing. The sample table shows around 800,000 distinct CDR3 sequences, and over 35% are seen once. The ten biggest clones cover approximately 8.7% of the sample.

Sample: blood. The chain links TRBV7-8 with TRBJ1-4, and 12 bases in between align with TRBD1. The sequence came from a man aged 18 to 29 with Graves' hyperthyroidism. The sequenced DNA is TGTGCCAGCAGCTGGTCCGGAATCCGGGACAGGGGGCAAGATGAAAAACTGTTTTTT. Its translation reads: CASSWSGIRDRGQDEKLFF.